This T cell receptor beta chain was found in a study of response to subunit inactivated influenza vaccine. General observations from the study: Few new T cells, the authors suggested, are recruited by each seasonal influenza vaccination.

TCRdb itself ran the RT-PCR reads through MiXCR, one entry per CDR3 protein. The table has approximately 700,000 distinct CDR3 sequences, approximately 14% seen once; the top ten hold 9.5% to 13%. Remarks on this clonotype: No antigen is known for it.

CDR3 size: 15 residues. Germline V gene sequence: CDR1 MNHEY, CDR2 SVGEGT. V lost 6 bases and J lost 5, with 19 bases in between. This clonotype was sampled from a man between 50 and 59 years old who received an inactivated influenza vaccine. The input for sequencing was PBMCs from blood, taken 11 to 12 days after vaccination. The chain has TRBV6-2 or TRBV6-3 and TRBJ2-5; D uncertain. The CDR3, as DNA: TGTGCCAGCAGCATTACGAGGTCTACCTCGGAGACCCAGTACTTC. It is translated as CASSITRSTSETQYF.